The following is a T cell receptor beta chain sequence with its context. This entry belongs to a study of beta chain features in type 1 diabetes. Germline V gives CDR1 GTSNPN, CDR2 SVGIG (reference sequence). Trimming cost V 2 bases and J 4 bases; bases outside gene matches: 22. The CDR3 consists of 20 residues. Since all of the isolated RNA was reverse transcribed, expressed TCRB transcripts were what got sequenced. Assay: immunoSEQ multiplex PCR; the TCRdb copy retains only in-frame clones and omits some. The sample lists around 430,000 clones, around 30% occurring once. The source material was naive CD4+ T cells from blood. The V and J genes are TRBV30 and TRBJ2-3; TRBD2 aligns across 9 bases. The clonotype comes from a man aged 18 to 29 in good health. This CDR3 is CAWSPLDPTGRGGRADTQYF. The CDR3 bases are TGTGCCTGGAGTCCCTTGGACCCAACCGGTAGGGGCGGGAGGGCAGATACGCAGTATTTT.